These 9 T cell receptor beta chains came from one sample sequenced in a study of early T cells in non-severe SARS-CoV-2 infection. Each CDR3 protein gets one entry after TCRdb re-called the 5' RACE reads with MiXCR. Among more than 80,000 distinct CDR3 sequences listed, approximately 10% were seen once. Sequencing input: whole blood. The receptors here all came from an adult who was a healthcare worker with PCR-confirmed SARS-CoV-2 infection or an uninfected control (not recorded which).

The rearrangement uses TRBV2 and TRBJ2-3; no clear D gene. The CDR3 spans 12 residues. Trimming removed 2 bases at V and 3 bases at J, with 3 bases between. Germline V gene data show CDR1 as SNHLY and CDR2 as FYNNEI. CDR3 sequence (DNA): TGTGCCAGCAGTGAAATGACAGATACGCAGTATTTT. Encoded protein: CASSEMTDTQYF.

This clonotype was detected many times. The chain is built from TRBV7-2 and TRBJ1-1; unclear D gene. From germline, CDR1 is SGHTA and CDR2 FQGNSA. V shed 3 bases and J shed 1 base, with 6 bases lying between them. This CDR3 comprises 13 residues. DNA for the CDR3: TGTGCCAGCAGCTTTAACACGAACACTGAAGCTTTCTTT. Amino acids: CASSFNTNTEAFF.

This clonotype was detected many times. The chain recombines TRBV4-1 with TRBJ2-1, with 11 bases aligning to TRBD2. V was pared by 1 base and J by 5 bases, with 13 bases of the junction left unmatched. This CDR3 comprises 19 residues. Germline values: CDR1 MGHRA, CDR2 YSYEKL. The CDR3 loop reads CASSQGRLAGGLKNNEQFF. CDR3 coding DNA: TGCGCCAGCAGCCAAGGACGTCTAGCGGGGGGACTTAAGAACAATGAGCAGTTCTTC.

This sequence joins TRBV7-3 and TRBJ2-2; possibly TRBD2 for D (6 bases). This CDR3 region has 14 residues. V was trimmed by 5 bases and J by 7 bases, leaving 14 bases between them. Germline V CDR1 and CDR2: SGHTA, FQGTGA. In DNA, the CDR3 is TGTGCCAGCAGCGCGAACGGGGGTGTCGGGGAGCTGTTTTTT. Translation: CASSANGGVGELFF.

This clonotype was observed at least ten times. This chain joins TRBV5-1 and TRBJ1-2, with D possibly being TRBD1 (5 bases). Germline CDR1 reads SGHRS; CDR2 reads YFSETQ. V gave up 0 bases and J gave up 0 bases, with 6 bases separating them. The CDR3 has 14 residues. For the CDR3, the DNA is TGCGCCAGCAGCTTGGGGGGACCTAACTATGGCTACACCTTC. This sequence encodes CASSLGGPNYGYTF.

The V call is TRBV3-1, the J call TRBJ2-7; possibly TRBD1 or TRBD2 for D (5 bases each). Trimming left V 4 bases short and J 1 base short, with 11 bases between. This CDR3 has 14 amino acids. The germline gives CDR1 LGHDT, CDR2 YNNKEL (reference sequence). CDR3: CASSPGTVSYEQYF. Here the CDR3 DNA reads TGTGCCAGCAGCCCCGGGACGGTATCCTACGAGCAGTACTTC.

This clonotype has at least ten counts. J is TRBJ2-3 and V is TRBV28, with D maybe TRBD1 (6 bases). CDR3 length: 15 amino acids. V lost 5 bases, J lost 3 bases, and 15 bases lay in between. Germline V gives CDR1 MDHEN, CDR2 SYDVKM. CDR3 protein: CASSNRAGSTDTQYF. The CDR3 nucleotides are TGTGCCAGCAGTAACAGGGCAGGTTCAACAGATACGCAGTATTTT.

This chain links TRBV24-1 with TRBJ2-1; 7 bases align to TRBD1. CDR3 length: 15 residues. The V segment lost 3 bases and the J segment 8 bases; nucleotides outside the gene matches: 9. Germline V lookup: CDR1 KGHDR, CDR2 SFDVKD. CDR3 sequence reads: CATSDPPTGTDEQFF. The DNA of the CDR3 is TGTGCCACCAGTGATCCCCCGACAGGGACGGATGAGCAGTTCTTC.

This clonotype was observed a few times. J is TRBJ2-7 and V is TRBV11-2, with TRBD2 as a possible D gene (6 bases). CDR1 is SGHAT and CDR2 is FQNNGV in the germline V gene. Trimming shortened V by 4 bases and J by 2 bases, and 18 bases separated the two germline ends. CDR3 length: 16 residues. CDR3 coding DNA: TGTGCCAGCAGCTCAACCCCCACGGGAGCCCCCTACGAGCAGTACTTC. Protein sequence: CASSSTPTGAPYEQYF.